This note documents a single TCR beta chain sequence. The sample comes from a study of blood T cell repertoires in COVID-19. TCRdb keeps only in-frame clones here, not all; method: immunoSEQ multiplex PCR. Altogether under 110,000 clones are present, 60% to 85% being singletons, with the ten largest covering roughly 6.2%. Material: peripheral blood. The clonotype was recovered from a man aged 80 or over with COVID-19, enrolled during active disease.

CDR3 region: CASSTTGESPLHF. The CDR3 nucleotides are TGTGCCAGCAGCACGACAGGGGAATCACCCCTCCACTTT. The V gene is TRBV6-4, the J gene TRBJ1-6; 8 bases map to TRBD1. V lost 6 bases and J lost 10; bases outside the gene matches: 5. The CDR3 runs 13 residues. Germline V gene data show CDR1 as MRHNA and CDR2 as SNTAGT.